This TCR beta chain was captured in a study of T cells in women clearing cervical HPV infection. The germline V gene encodes CDR1 GTSNPN and CDR2 SVGIG (reference sequence). CDR3 length: 17 residues. The V gene end was trimmed by 4 bases and the J gene end by 9 bases; junction bases not matched to a gene: 19. In the case of this clone: Antigen: not known. The read falls 3 residues short of the CDR3 end, and the missing part is taken from the germline J gene.

Assay used: immunoSEQ multiplex PCR; TCRdb lists only in-frame clones, some missing. This sample contains about 48,000 clones. Findings and caveats of the study: CIN3+ cases had significantly higher TCR richness than controls; evenness did not differ.

Sequencing was done on a sample of blood buffy coat. This clonotype was sampled from a woman aged 18 to 75 with a cervical HPV16 infection that either progressed to CIN3+ or cleared (not recorded which). This chain links TRBV30 with TRBJ2-1, with 9 bases fitting TRBD2. The CDR3 region is CAWIQREEDWRGGEQFF. Partial CDR3 DNA: TGTGCCTGGATTCAGCGGGAGGAGGATTGGAGGGGGGGTGAG. The full variable domain, in which reference TRBV30 and TRBJ2-1 provide the parts outside the CDR3, is SQTIHQWPATLVQPVGSPLSLECTVEGTSNPNLYWYRQAAGRGLQLLFYSVGIGQISSEVPQNLSASRPQDRQFILSSKKLLLSDSGFYLCAWIQREEDWRGGEQFFGPGTRLTVL.